This T cell receptor beta chain was obtained from a study of tumor-infiltrating lymphocytes in primary liver carcinoma. A constant-region primer primed TCR beta cDNA synthesis from about 490 ng of total RNA. Three-round nested multiplex PCR performed with slightly modified ARM-PCR produced the TCR beta libraries. The first two PCR rounds, around 11 cycles each, used TRBV1-TRBV30 forward primers and a C-beta reverse primer. TCRdb processed the multiplex PCR reads anew with MiXCR; each CDR3 protein has one entry. The data hold about 320,000 distinct CDR3 sequences, with 55% to 65% observed a single time. They got blood RNA out of unsorted whole blood and also pulled out germline DNA. The V and J ends lost 1 base and 3 bases respectively, with 9 bases between them. Looked up from germline, CDR1 is SGHKS and CDR2 is YYEKEE (reference sequence). The CDR3 is 14 amino acids. On this clonotype itself: A read error may be the cause here, since a much bigger clone is one base away.

Source material: peripheral blood. The TCR comes from a man in his forties with primary liver carcinoma and hepatitis B virus infection. V usage is TRBV5-5 and J usage is TRBJ2-3; perhaps TRBD2 as D (5 bases). CDR3 residues: CASSLKTGTDTQYF. The CDR3 region has the DNA TGTGCCAGCAGCTTGAAGACGGGAACAGATACGCAGTATTTT.